The TCR beta chain described here comes from a study of T cells after yellow fever vaccination (dated by TCRdb to between 2018 and 2021). Study-wide context: The SMART-Seq v4 Ultra Low Input RNA kit was used to prepare libraries from fractions with low cell numbers. Bulk TCR alpha and beta repertoires were sequenced longitudinally to track T-cell clones before and after primary and booster YFV17D yellow fever vaccination. Two healthy male donors made up the cohort, one aged 18 to 29 years and the other aged 30 to 39 years. Blood samples were taken at several timepoints before and after primary and secondary immunization, and bulk PBMC replicates and cell subsets were isolated. The study at large found these results: The secondary T-cell response was weaker than the primary response but faster, peaking on day 5 instead of day 15. A small fraction of clonotypes showed up in both the CD4 and CD8 compartments, probably as a result of convergent recombination. Most clones expanded after primary vaccination were re-detected after the booster (around 96% of CD4 and approximately 89% of CD8), suggesting broad memory maintenance. Only a couple of donors were included in the study, so the extent to which the findings can be generalized is limited. Because abundant contaminating clonotypes from the bulk population could be contained in FACS-sorted repertoires, computational filtering was required.

In its sample, this clonotype was seen many times. The antigen this receptor binds is unknown. The sample holds no much larger clone one base away, and base qualities are not on file. Synthesis of TCR cDNA relied on 5'RACE template switching, a step that introduced a universal primer site along with unique molecular identifiers. Priming for cDNA synthesis came from both the TCR alpha and TCR beta constant segments. Libraries were amplified in two PCR steps, with sample barcodes and sequencing adapters added in the second step. Sequencing of libraries was performed on Illumina HiSeq 2500 (2x100 bp) or NovaSeq (2x150 bp). Turning to the authors' computational methods: Demultiplexing of reads and collapsing into UMI consensus sequences were performed with MIGEC, and V(D)J alignment was carried out with MiXCR. Clonotypes responding to the vaccine were identified with edgeR on replicate PBMC samples, with the criteria of FDR below 0.01 and a log2 fold change above 5 up to day 15. Each bulk clonotype was labeled CD4 or CD8 based on which sequenced repertoire, CD4 or CD8, contained the clonotype at higher abundance. The public reads were run again by TCRdb, first through fastp at Q25 and then through MiXCR, and only productive beta chains were kept. Every distinct CDR3 protein forms one entry, paired with its most common genes and DNA. The V and J calls here are based on TCRdb, not the publication. In all, the sample holds approximately 110,000 distinct CDR3 sequences, and 8% to 9.5% of those were seen once. Roughly 27% of the sample is in the top ten clones.

This specimen's treatment or condition label, interpreted: live attenuated yellow fever vaccine strain. A standard Ficoll-Paque protocol was used to isolate PBMCs from peripheral blood. Dynabeads CD4 and CD8 positive selection kits were used to isolate the CD4 and CD8 T-cell fractions. TriZol was used to extract RNA from bulk PBMCs, from CD4 and CD8 fractions, and from dextramer-positive and dextramer-negative fractions. Based on the germline V gene, the CDR1 and CDR2 sequences are SQVTM and ANQGSEA. V is cut back by 6 bases and J by 3 bases, with 3 bases in the junction unmatched. Taken from cysteine to phenylalanine, the CDR3 has 13 residues. CDR3 DNA is the only sequence kept; it has 39 bases, read in frame from the first base.

The clonotype originates from a young man who received the YFV17D yellow fever vaccine. Sequences were derived from CD8+ T cells sorted from PBMCs, sampled 45 days after the yellow fever booster vaccination. The chain employs TRBV29-1 and TRBJ2-1; 9 middle bases align to TRBD2. The sequence in DNA is TGCAGCGTAGCGGGAGGAAGCTACAATGAGCAGTTCTTC. This is translated as CSVAGGSYNEQFF.